The 11 T cell receptor beta chains below come from one sample, sequenced in a study of blood T cell repertoires in COVID-19. Repertoires were generated with immunoSEQ multiplex PCR, while TCRdb's copy carries only in-frame clones and drops some. The table includes under 200,000 clones, about 86% detected once. Sequences were obtained from peripheral blood. All receptors derive from a human donor with acute or convalescent COVID-19. The donor label of this sample is uncertain.

The rearrangement uses TRBV5-1 and TRBJ2-1, with TRBD2 identical over 7 bases. This CDR3 contains 15 residues. V was clipped by 2 bases and J by 2 bases; unmatched bases: 4. Germline-derived CDR1 and CDR2 are SGHRS and YFSETQ. CDR3 sequence reads: CASSLTSDTYNEQFF. The DNA for the CDR3 is TGCGCCAGCAGCTTAACTAGCGACACCTACAATGAGCAGTTCTTC. Based on the CDR3 plus reference TRBV5-1 and TRBJ2-1, the full variable domain is KAGVTQTPRYLIKTRGQQVTLSCSPISGHRSVSWYQQTPGQGLQFLFEYFSETQRNKGNFPGRFSGRQFSNSRSEMNVSTLELGDSALYLCASSLTSDTYNEQFFGPGTRLTVL.

The chain employs TRBV2 and TRBJ1-1; D is undetermined. Trimming removed 4 bases at V and 5 bases at J, with 11 bases between. In germline, CDR1 is SNHLY, CDR2 FYNNEI. The length of the CDR3 is 13 residues. The CDR3: CASSGEFRTEAFF. The CDR3 nucleotides are TGTGCCAGCAGTGGGGAGTTTAGGACTGAAGCTTTCTTT.

The table lists this clone with a count of one. The chain employs TRBV5-1 and TRBJ2-1, with TRBD2 identical over 9 bases. The trim removed 0 bases at V and 7 bases at J, leaving 5 bases unmatched. CDR1 SGHRS and CDR2 YFSETQ come from the germline V gene. The CDR3 has 15 amino acids. The CDR3 loop reads CASSLVSSGENEQFF. The CDR3 DNA follows: TGCGCCAGCAGCTTGGTGTCTAGCGGGGAAAATGAGCAGTTCTTC.

The chain couples TRBV9 to TRBJ1-1; D remains ambiguous. Trimming took 0 bases from V and 5 from J, leaving 14 bases between them. Germline V CDR1 and CDR2: SGDLS, YYNGEE. The CDR3 has 15 amino acids. The CDR3 reads CASSVEGVAGTEAFF. CDR3 bases: TGTGCCAGCAGCGTAGAGGGCGTAGCGGGGACTGAAGCTTTCTTT.

Regarding this clone: Other DNA variants within this sample encode the same CDR3. The chain recombines TRBV5-1 with TRBJ1-1; D is perhaps TRBD1 (5 bases). Trimming took 3 bases from V and 3 from J, leaving 9 bases between them. Germline CDR1 SGHRS, CDR2 YFSETQ. This CDR3 is built from 13 residues. CDR3 protein: CASSSGGYTEAFF. The CDR3 DNA is TGCGCCAGCAGCTCCGGGGGTTACACTGAAGCTTTCTTT.

V is TRBV5-1 and J is TRBJ1-6; possibly TRBD1 for D (6 bases). The germline CDR1 and CDR2 sequences are SGHRS and YFSETQ. Trimming took off 4 bases at V and 0 bases at J, with 14 bases between the two ends. This CDR3 has 17 amino acids. The DNA of the CDR3 is TGCGCCAGCAGCGTATCGTCGGACAGCTCCTATAATTCACCCCTCCACTTT. This sequence encodes CASSVSSDSSYNSPLHF.

This chain joins TRBV11-2 and TRBJ1-2; D remains ambiguous. The CDR3 loop spans 14 amino acids. Trimming removed 5 bases at V and 0 bases at J, with 10 bases between. Germline-derived CDR1 and CDR2 are SGHAT and FQNNGV. In DNA form, the CDR3 reads TGTGCCAGCAGCCCCACAGAGACTAACTATGGCTACACCTTC. It specifies CASSPTETNYGYTF.

The chain is built from TRBV2 and TRBJ2-5; no definite D call. Trimming removed 4 bases from V and 7 bases from J, with 13 bases in between. The CDR3 spans 13 residues. Per germline, CDR1 SNHLY and CDR2 FYNNEI. This CDR3 reads CASSGVPPGTQYF. For the CDR3, the DNA is TGTGCCAGCAGTGGGGTGCCGCCGGGGACCCAGTACTTC.

The V call is TRBV30, the J call TRBJ1-1, with 7 bases fitting TRBD1. Germline assignment: CDR1 GTSNPN and CDR2 SVGIG (reference sequence). Unmatched junction bases numbered 6, after V lost 1 base and J lost 1 base. The CDR3 loop spans 15 amino acids. The CDR3 protein is CAWSGRTGGNTEAFF. The CDR3, as DNA: TGTGCCTGGAGTGGCCGGACAGGAGGGAACACTGAAGCTTTCTTT.

The chain couples TRBV20-1 to TRBJ1-5, with TRBD1 identical over 9 bases. Losses at the gene ends were 6 bases for V and 0 bases for J; bases not matched to a gene: 15. CDR1 is DFQATT and CDR2 is SNEGSKA in the germline V gene (reference sequence). This CDR3 region has 18 residues. Here the CDR3 DNA reads TGCAGTGCCAGTGCAGCGACAGGGGGAGCCGATAGCAATCAGCCCCAGCATTTT. Translation: CSASAATGGADSNQPQHF.

J is TRBJ2-7 and V is TRBV25-1; D possibly corresponds to TRBD2 (5 bases). The CDR3 is made up of 14 amino acids. V was trimmed by 4 bases and J by 3 bases, leaving 13 bases between them. The germline CDR1 and CDR2 sequences are MGHDK and SYGVNS. CDR3 loop: CASSVDVRGYEQYF. As DNA, the CDR3 is TGTGCCAGCAGTGTTGACGTCCGGGGCTACGAGCAGTACTTC.